These 32 T cell receptor beta chains came from one sample sequenced in a study of Ad26.COV2.S vaccination and SARS-CoV-2 variants. Measured with immunoSEQ multiplex PCR; TCRdb has only the in-frame clones, and not every one. The sample holds about 400,000 clones, approximately 91% seen once. Specified treatment: over 15 received Ad26.COV2.S at low or high dose, single or two shots; several received placebo; per-sample allocation not given. Sampling took place 63 days after the first vaccine or placebo injection. The sequencing used peripheral blood, collected in a trial of Ad26.COV2.S vaccine versus placebo. Every receptor here comes from a person between 18 and 60 years old who received the Ad26.COV2.S COVID-19 vaccine or a placebo.

This clone has just one count. This chain connects TRBV5-1 to TRBJ1-2; 7 bases fit TRBD1. J gave up 1 base and V 4 bases, and 16 bases lay outside the gene matches. Germline CDR1 is SGHRS and CDR2 is YFSETQ. The CDR3 length is 18 residues. In DNA form, the CDR3 reads TGCGCCAGCAGCCCTTTTACCCCCCAGGGGGTACTTAACTATGGCTACACCTTC. Translating it yields CASSPFTPQGVLNYGYTF.

This clone was counted a single time. The gene calls are TRBV25-1 and TRBJ1-6; unclear D gene. V lost 3 bases and J 10 bases, leaving 13 bases between the germline ends. The germline CDR1 and CDR2 sequences are MGHDK and SYGVNS. The CDR3 contains 14 residues. This CDR3 is CASSEAKVGSPLHF. CDR3 in DNA: TGTGCCAGCAGTGAGGCAAAAGTCGGGTCACCCCTCCACTTT.

This chain joins TRBV11-2 and TRBJ2-2, with D possibly matching TRBD2 (5 bases). Germline V gene lookup returns CDR1 SGHAT and CDR2 FQNNGV. Trimming stripped 5 bases from V and 7 bases from J, with 14 bases between. This CDR3 has 14 amino acids. In DNA form, the CDR3 reads TGTGCCAGCAGCCCCCGCCCCGGGGTCGGGGAGCTGTTTTTT. Its translation is CASSPRPGVGELFF. The entire variable domain, with the rest obtained from reference TRBV11-2 and TRBJ2-2, is as follows: EAGVAQSPRYKIIEKRQSVAFWCNPISGHATLYWYQQILGQGPKLLIQFQNNGVVDDSQLPKDRFSAERLKGVDSTLKIQPAKLEDSAVYLCASSPRPGVGELFFGEGSRLTVL.

The chain uses TRBV30 and TRBJ2-2; the D gene is possibly TRBD1 (6 bases). This CDR3 is built from 14 residues. Germline-derived CDR1 and CDR2 are GTSNPN and SVGIG (reference sequence). V shed 4 bases and J shed 4 bases, with 13 bases lying between them. The CDR3 region has the DNA TGTGCCTGGAAACAGGGTGTTAGCACCGGGGAGCTGTTTTTT. Amino acid sequence: CAWKQGVSTGELFF.

The chain joins TRBV14 to TRBJ2-3; TRBD1 is a possible D gene (5 bases). V was clipped by 0 bases and J by 3 bases, with 19 bases between them. Germline loops: CDR1 SGHDN, CDR2 FVKESK. This CDR3 spans 18 amino acids. The CDR3 bases are TGTGCCAGCAGCCAAGATAGCCCAGCAGGGCAGGGAACAGATACGCAGTATTTT. Protein: CASSQDSPAGQGTDTQYF.

The chain links TRBV9 to TRBJ2-2; 8 nucleotides line up with TRBD2. J lost 1 base, V lost 0 bases, and 2 bases had no gene match. Germline V CDR1 and CDR2: SGDLS, YYNGEE. The CDR3 runs 16 residues. The CDR3 reads CASSVESGRNTGELFF. As DNA, the CDR3 is TGTGCCAGCAGCGTAGAAAGCGGGAGGAACACCGGGGAGCTGTTTTTT.

The rearrangement links TRBV24-1 to TRBJ2-2; D not resolved. The CDR3 loop spans 12 amino acids. V was clipped by 1 base and J by 4 bases, with 0 bases between them. The germline V gene encodes CDR1 KGHDR and CDR2 SFDVKD. The CDR3 loop is CATSDFTGELFF. DNA for the CDR3: TGTGCCACCAGTGATTTCACCGGGGAGCTGTTTTTT.

This rearrangement joins TRBV7-9 to TRBJ2-2; D might be TRBD1 or TRBD2, each matching 5 bases. CDR1 and CDR2 (germline): SEHNR, FQNEAQ (reference sequence). The ends were cut back, 5 bases at V and 6 bases at J, with 19 bases in the middle. The CDR3 totals 16 residues. The CDR3 sequence is CASSPIGTNHPGELFF. CDR3 nucleotide sequence: TGTGCCAGCAGCCCCATAGGGACCAACCACCCCGGGGAGCTGTTTTTT.

The J gene is TRBJ2-1, the V gene TRBV6-2 or TRBV6-3, with D perhaps TRBD1 (5 bases). V lost 2 bases and J 6 bases, leaving 5 bases between the germline ends. Germline CDR1 and CDR2: MNHEY and SVGEGT. This CDR3 has 12 residues. DNA of the CDR3: TGTGCCAGCAGTTACAGGGGCAATGAGCAGTTCTTC. Residues: CASSYRGNEQFF.

V usage is TRBV2 and J usage is TRBJ2-3; TRBD1 is a possible D gene (5 bases). The germline CDR1 and CDR2 sequences are SNHLY and FYNNEI. This CDR3 spans 15 amino acids. Trimming pared 3 bases from V and 7 bases from J, leaving 17 bases between. In nucleotides, the CDR3 is TGTGCCAGCAGTGAGGTGGGGCAGTCCGTGTATACGCAGTATTTT. The encoded protein is CASSEVGQSVYTQYF.

The V and J genes are TRBV9 and TRBJ2-2; 10 bases agree with TRBD1. This CDR3 is built from 16 residues. V gave up 4 bases and J gave up 6 bases; unmatched junction bases: 9. CDR1 and CDR2 (germline): SGDLS, YYNGEE. The chain's CDR3 is CASSSPGQGKAGELFF. The CDR3 DNA reads TGTGCCAGCAGCTCTCCGGGACAGGGGAAGGCCGGGGAGCTGTTTTTT.

The chain uses TRBV27 and TRBJ2-7; no clear D. The CDR3 spans 14 residues. The V end was cut by 5 bases, the J end by 2 bases, with 13 bases between. Germline V gives CDR1 MNHEY, CDR2 SMNVEV (reference sequence). The CDR3 DNA follows: TGTGCCAGCAGTCCCCTGGTTGTACCCTACGAGCAGTACTTC. This gives the protein CASSPLVVPYEQYF.

This chain links TRBV10-2 with TRBJ1-4; TRBD1 might be the D (5 bases). The CDR3 loop spans 11 amino acids. Between the trimmed V and J ends, which lost 7 bases and 13 bases, there was a span of 13 bases. Germline CDR1 is WSHSY and CDR2 is SAAADI. CDR3 region: CASTDGGLLFF. The CDR3 bases are TGCGCCAGCACCGACGGGGGTTTACTGTTTTTT.

This CDR3 is CASSPMNAYTGELFF. The DNA for the CDR3 is TGTGCCAGCAGCCCTATGAACGCGTACACCGGGGAGCTGTTTTTT. The chain uses TRBV7-6 and TRBJ2-2; unclear D gene. V was trimmed by 5 bases and J by 3 bases, leaving 13 bases between them. The CDR3 runs to 15 residues. Looked up from germline, CDR1 is SGHVS and CDR2 is FNYEAQ.

This chain connects TRBV28 to TRBJ1-1; maybe TRBD1 (5 bases). The CDR3 totals 14 residues. Trimming took 6 bases from V and 1 from J, leaving 12 bases between them. Per germline, CDR1 MDHEN and CDR2 SYDVKM. CDR3 coding DNA: TGTGCCAGCAGCCTACAGGCCCAGAACACTGAAGCTTTCTTT. Encoded protein: CASSLQAQNTEAFF.

This clone appeared once. The V and J genes are TRBV2 and TRBJ2-7, with D hard to call. Germline V gene sequence: CDR1 SNHLY, CDR2 FYNNEI. Trimming cost V 3 bases and J 3 bases, with 12 bases left between them. CDR3 size: 14 residues. This chain's CDR3 is CASSDIGNYYEQYF. The CDR3 region has the DNA TGTGCCAGCAGTGATATCGGAAACTACTACGAGCAGTACTTC.

The V gene is TRBV23-1, the J gene TRBJ2-3; 10 positions agree with TRBD2. TRBV23-1 is annotated as an ORF whose role is uncertain. V lost 0 bases to trimming and J lost 3 bases; unmatched junction nucleotides: 3. The CDR3 is 16 amino acids. The CDR3 nucleotides are TGCGCCAGCAGTCAATCTGAGCGGGAGGGGACAGATACGCAGTATTTT. It yields the protein CASSQSEREGTDTQYF.

CDR3 sequence (DNA): TGTGCCAGCAGCCCAGGCGGAGGGGGAGAGACCCAGTACTTC. Translation gives CASSPGGGGETQYF. This sequence joins TRBV13 and TRBJ2-5; D may match TRBD1 or TRBD2 (6 bases each). CDR1 PRHDT and CDR2 FYEKMQ come from the germline V gene (reference sequence). Trimming shortened V by 5 bases and J by 4 bases, and 14 bases separated the two germline ends. The CDR3 runs 14 residues.

The CDR3 DNA follows: TGTGCCAGCAGCAGGGAAGGCACTGAAGCTTTCTTT. Translation gives CASSREGTEAFF. This rearrangement joins TRBV2 to TRBJ1-1, with a weak D call TRBD1 (5 bases). This CDR3 is built from 12 residues. Trimming pared 6 bases from V and 4 bases from J, leaving 9 bases between. Germline CDR1 is SNHLY and CDR2 is FYNNEI.

The chain joins TRBV5-6 to TRBJ2-3; D gene uncertain. The CDR3 loop spans 15 amino acids. Germline loops: CDR1 SGHDT, CDR2 YYEEEE. V lost 0 bases, J lost 2 bases, and 10 bases lay in between. In nucleotides, the CDR3 is TGTGCCAGCAGCTTGGCAAGAGGCTTCACAGATACGCAGTATTTT. Its protein product is CASSLARGFTDTQYF.

The chain joins TRBV30 to TRBJ2-7, with 7 bases matching TRBD1. Germline V gene sequence: CDR1 GTSNPN, CDR2 SVGIG (reference sequence). Trimming took 5 bases from V and 0 from J; bases not matched to a gene: 4. The CDR3 runs to 13 residues. CDR3: CAWGTVASYEQYF. CDR3 nucleotide sequence: TGTGCCTGGGGGACAGTCGCCTCCTACGAGCAGTACTTC.

This clone occurred once. The rearrangement joins TRBV6-6 to TRBJ2-1; TRBD2 aligns across 7 bases. The V and J ends lost 0 bases and 15 bases, in that order; junction bases with no gene match: 8. This CDR3 contains 13 residues. The germline gives CDR1 MNHNY, CDR2 SVGAGI (reference sequence). CDR3: CASSYSGGGGPFF. In DNA, the CDR3 is TGTGCCAGCAGTTACTCGGGCGGGGGAGGACCGTTCTTC.

The rearrangement uses TRBV19 and TRBJ2-2, with D perhaps assigned TRBD1 or TRBD2 (5 bases each). This CDR3 comprises 16 residues. Trimming cost V 2 bases and J 4 bases, with 14 bases left between them. Germline CDR1 and CDR2: LNHDA and SQIVND (reference sequence). DNA for the CDR3: TGTGCCAGTAGTATACCGAGAGGGGTGGCCACCGGGGAGCTGTTTTTT. It specifies CASSIPRGVATGELFF. Together with reference TRBV19 and TRBJ2-2, the CDR3 gives the full variable domain: DGGITQSPKYLFRKEGQNVTLSCEQNLNHDAMYWYRQDPGQGLRLIYYSQIVNDFQKGDIAEGYSVSREKKESFPLTVTSAQKNPTAFYLCASSIPRGVATGELFFGEGSRLTVL.

The chain couples TRBV5-5 to TRBJ1-1; TRBD1 aligns across 8 bases. Unmatched junction bases numbered 5, after V lost 4 bases and J lost 3 bases. CDR3 size: 14 residues. The germline CDR1 and CDR2 sequences are SGHKS and YYEKEE (reference sequence). CDR3 coding DNA: TGTGCCAGCAGCACCTTGGACAGGGACACTGAAGCTTTCTTT. Translating it yields CASSTLDRDTEAFF. The variable domain in full, with the rest retrieved from reference TRBV5-5 and TRBJ1-1, is DAGVTQSPTHLIKTRGQQVTLRCSPISGHKSVSWYQQVLGQGPQFIFQYYEKEERGRGNFPDRFSARQFPNYSSELNVNALLLGDSALYLCASSTLDRDTEAFFGQGTRLTVV.

This clone was seen once. CDR3 sequence (DNA): TGTGCCAGTAGTATAGGCCAAGTGACGAACACTGAAGCTTTCTTT. Its protein is CASSIGQVTNTEAFF. The chain is built from TRBV19 and TRBJ1-1, with unresolved D. The CDR3 has 15 residues. With 1 base removed from V and 1 base from J, the gap between germline ends came to 10 bases. Germline V gene sequence: CDR1 LNHDA, CDR2 SQIVND (reference sequence). Full variable domain (missing parts from reference TRBV19 and TRBJ1-1): DGGITQSPKYLFRKEGQNVTLSCEQNLNHDAMYWYRQDPGQGLRLIYYSQIVNDFQKGDIAEGYSVSREKKESFPLTVTSAQKNPTAFYLCASSIGQVTNTEAFFGQGTRLTVV.

V usage is TRBV9 and J usage is TRBJ1-1; 7 bases fit TRBD1. The CDR3 extends over 13 amino acids. Trimming cost V 0 bases and J 9 bases; bases outside gene matches: 5. CDR1 SGDLS and CDR2 YYNGEE come from the germline V gene. The chain's CDR3 is CASSVEQGRKAFF. In DNA, the CDR3 is TGTGCCAGCAGCGTAGAACAGGGGAGGAAAGCTTTCTTT. The full variable domain, its missing parts supplied by reference TRBV9 and TRBJ1-1, is DSGVTQTPKHLITATGQRVTLRCSPRSGDLSVYWYQQSLDQGLQFLIQYYNGEERAKGNILERFSAQQFPDLHSELNLSSLELGDSALYFCASSVEQGRKAFFGQGTRLTVV.

V usage is TRBV5-1 and J usage is TRBJ2-5; tentatively, D is TRBD1 (7 bases). This CDR3 comprises 15 residues. The V and J ends lost 5 bases and 2 bases respectively, with 16 bases between them. Per the germline V gene, CDR1 is SGHRS and CDR2 is YFSETQ. CDR3 DNA sequence: TGCGCCAGCAGTCCCCAGGGGGGAAGGCAAGAGACCCAGTACTTC. Its translation is CASSPQGGRQETQYF.

The chain combines TRBV4-1 with TRBJ1-6; 9 bases fit TRBD1. This CDR3 region has 15 residues. V was clipped by 4 bases and J by 8 bases; unmatched bases: 6. Germline values: CDR1 MGHRA, CDR2 YSYEKL. The CDR3 loop reads CASSPTGTGYSPLHF. The CDR3 bases are TGCGCCAGCAGCCCTACCGGGACAGGGTATTCACCCCTCCACTTT.

The V call is TRBV19, the J call TRBJ1-1; TRBD1 agrees at 8 bases. Trimming cost V 6 bases and J 5 bases; bases outside gene matches: 8. The CDR3 contains 14 residues. Per germline, CDR1 LNHDA and CDR2 SQIVND (reference sequence). The CDR3 region has the DNA TGTGCCAGTAGCCAGACAGGGGTAGGGACTGAAGCTTTCTTT. Translating gives CASSQTGVGTEAFF.

The V and J genes are TRBV12-3 or TRBV12-4 and TRBJ2-1, with a weak D call TRBD2 (6 bases). Trimming took 6 bases from V and 4 from J, leaving 7 bases between them. The CDR3 contains 12 residues. The CDR3 nucleotides read TGTGCCAGCAGCGGGGGTTACAATGAGCAGTTCTTC. Translation gives CASSGGYNEQFF.

V is TRBV11-3 and J is TRBJ2-1, with 13 bases lining up with TRBD2. The V and J ends lost 5 bases and 6 bases, in that order; junction bases with no gene match: 4. Germline CDR1 and CDR2: SGHNT and YENEEA. The CDR3 contains 15 residues. In DNA form, the CDR3 reads TGTGCCAGCAGCGTCGGACTAGCGGGAGTCAATGAGCAGTTCTTC. It encodes CASSVGLAGVNEQFF.

This chain joins TRBV3-1 (or the pseudogene TRBV3-2) and TRBJ2-5; 7 bases map to TRBD2. Germline V CDR1 and CDR2: LGHDT, YNNKEL (reference sequence). Trimming removed 0 bases from V and 4 bases from J; junction bases left unmatched: 14. CDR3 length: 18 residues. Here the CDR3 reads CASSQDQSRREIGETQYF. For the CDR3, the DNA is TGTGCCAGCAGCCAAGATCAGTCGCGGCGGGAGATAGGAGAGACCCAGTACTTC.